The rows below give T cell receptor beta chains drawn from one sample of a study of T cells in Graves' hyperthyroidism and ophthalmopathy. TCRdb recomputed calls from the multiplex PCR reads with MiXCR, one row per CDR3 protein. This repertoire shows some 560,000 distinct CDR3 sequences, 15% to 19% found once; its top ten account for under 7.5%. Sequences were obtained from blood. Source of these receptors: a woman in her twenties or thirties with Graves' hyperthyroidism. Each CDR3 is given with its conserved first and last residue.

TRBV5-4 CASSLRQGGVTGELFF
TRBV10-3 CAISAEEDPYEQYF
TRBV11-2 CASSLLAHPYEQYF
TRBV30 CAWTEGLAGPNTGELFF
TRBV6-7 CASSYGRGLNQPQHF
TRBV2 CASVLRHYYGYTF
TRBV9 CASSVYERTSGRIEQFF
TRBV7-2 CASGTSGSGHEQYF
TRBV18 CASSPSAGNQPQHF
TRBV15 CATSRGFGELFF
TRBV10-3 CAISDGPAREKLFF
TRBV4-1 CASSQDWSGAASYNEQFF
TRBV9 CASSPMSRAGEQYF
TRBV15 CATSRELWGDQPQHF
TRBV28 CASTTSGANVLTF
TRBV20-1 CSRKVGNSPLHF
TRBV15 CATSSPSVPTDTQYF
TRBV10-2 CAVSGGLSAYEQYF
TRBV6-1 CASSGVMGLVGELFF
TRBV4-1 CASSQGRKPNTEAFF
TRBV20-1 CSANTGTGRGLDTQYF
TRBV20-1 CSATLGTARETQYF
TRBV5-5 CASSLVTTSNTGELFF
TRBV7-6 CASSPSGRMEQFF
TRBV3-1 CASSQGGNIQYF
TRBV18 CASSPTGDTQYF
TRBV12-3/TRBV12-4 CASSSPISGTYEQYF